These 29 T cell receptor beta chains were sequenced from one sample in a study of liver allograft versus peripheral blood T cells. Study overall: The study compared liver allograft T cell receptor repertoires against peripheral blood repertoires of liver transplant recipients.

Each CDR3 protein is one row after TCRdb ran MiXCR on the reads. Of some 9,200 distinct CDR3 sequences listed, 25% to 30% are singletons. These receptor sequences come from a human patient who had a liver transplant. The graft donor may have contributed some T cells.

The CDR3 DNA reads TGTGCCAGCAGCTCCGTTGGGGGAGCCAAAAACATTCAGTACTTC. Translating gives CASSSVGGAKNIQYF. The J gene is TRBJ2-4, the V gene TRBV3-1; D is tentatively TRBD1 or TRBD2 (5 bases each). V was clipped by 5 bases and J by 0 bases, with 11 bases between them. The germline gives CDR1 LGHDT, CDR2 YNNKEL (reference sequence). The CDR3 is 15 amino acids.

This rearrangement joins TRBV7-9 to TRBJ2-4, with 7 bases matching TRBD2. This CDR3 contains 18 residues. Per germline, CDR1 SEHNR and CDR2 FQNEAQ (reference sequence). Unmatched junction bases numbered 13, after V lost 4 bases and J lost 1 base. The CDR3 nucleotides are TGTGCCAGCAGCTCGGGGTTGTCGAGCGGGGCGGCCAAAAACATTCAGTACTTC. Translated: CASSSGLSSGAAKNIQYF.

Note on this clonotype: A far larger clone differs by one base, so this is likely a read error. This sequence joins TRBV7-9 and TRBJ2-3; 10 nucleotides match TRBD2. Losses at the gene ends were 5 bases for V and 2 bases for J; bases not matched to a gene: 10. Germline V gene sequence: CDR1 SEHNR, CDR2 FQNEAQ (reference sequence). The CDR3 has 17 amino acids. The CDR3 sequence is CASSTGGSGGYTDTQYF. The CDR3 DNA reads as TGTGCCAGCAGCACGGGGGGTAGCGGGGGGTACACAGATACGCAGTATTTT.

With regard to this clonotype: This may stem from a read error, because a much larger clone lies one nucleotide away. V usage is TRBV6-5 and J usage is TRBJ2-7, with D tentatively TRBD2 (5 bases). CDR1 MNHEY and CDR2 SVGAGI come from the germline V gene. This CDR3 spans 13 amino acids. This chain's CDR3 is CPSSPPGSYEQYF. CDR3 DNA sequence: TGTCCCAGCAGTCCTCCGGGGAGTTACGAGCAGTACTTC.

A remark on this clonotype: Germline is not matched at one junction end, which may reflect a read error. The chain carries TRBV14 and TRBJ1-1, with D unresolved. Germline CDR1 is SGHDN and CDR2 is FVKESK. This CDR3 has 15 residues. The DNA of the CDR3 is TGTGCCAACAGCCAAGATCTGGGGTACTTCACTGAAGCTTTCTTT. Its protein product is CANSQDLGYFTEAFF.

This clonotype occurred a few times. This rearrangement joins TRBV3-1 to TRBJ1-4, with no clear D. This CDR3 has 17 residues. V was clipped by 0 bases and J by 5 bases, with 16 bases between them. Germline CDR1 reads LGHDT; CDR2 reads YNNKEL (reference sequence). In nucleotides, the CDR3 is TGTGCCAGCAGCCAAGAGAGGAAGACTGGTGGAAATGAAAAACTGTTTTTT. Translation gives CASSQERKTGGNEKLFF.

This clonotype was found once. The chain recombines TRBV18 with TRBJ1-1, with D possibly TRBD1 on 5 matching bases. V gave up 1 base and J gave up 2 bases, with 11 bases separating them. Germline CDR1 and CDR2: KGHSH and LQKENI. The CDR3 loop spans 15 amino acids. Written as DNA, the CDR3 is TGTGCCAGCTCACCACTGCAGGGAATCAACACTGAAGCTTTCTTT. Translation gives CASSPLQGINTEAFF.

This clonotype appeared once. The rearrangement uses TRBV6-2 or TRBV6-3 and TRBJ2-1, with D possibly TRBD2 on 6 matching bases. The V gene's germline CDR1 is MNHEY and CDR2 SVGEGT. The CDR3 has 15 amino acids. V was shortened by 7 bases and J by 4 bases, with 17 bases between the two germline ends. This CDR3 is CASTRGGTGYNEQFF. Written as DNA, the CDR3 is TGTGCCAGCACCCGCGGTGGGACTGGATACAATGAGCAGTTCTTC.

The V and J genes are TRBV19 and TRBJ1-4, with TRBD1 matching 9 bases. The CDR3 has 14 residues. Germline V lookup: CDR1 LNHDA, CDR2 SQIVND (reference sequence). Losses at the gene ends were 9 bases for V and 8 bases for J; bases not matched to a gene: 10. CDR3 sequence reads: CASLPQGAGEKLFF. CDR3 DNA sequence: TGTGCCAGCCTACCACAGGGGGCCGGCGAAAAACTGTTTTTT.

This clonotype appeared many times. This chain links TRBV20-1 with TRBJ1-5, with 8 positions matching TRBD1. CDR3 size: 18 residues. V trimming: 0 bases; J trimming: 0 bases; junction bases outside the gene matches: 10. CDR1 is DFQATT and CDR2 is SNEGSKA in the germline V gene (reference sequence). CDR3 amino acids: CSARDSNRGAGSNQPQHF. The CDR3 DNA follows: TGCAGTGCTAGAGATAGCAACAGGGGGGCGGGTAGCAATCAGCCCCAGCATTTT.

In its sample, this clonotype ranks as medium-sized (0.01 to 0.1%). V and J are TRBV20-1 and TRBJ1-5; D is possibly TRBD1 (5 bases). V shed 6 bases and J shed 0 bases, with 9 bases lying between them. CDR1 and CDR2 (germline): DFQATT, SNEGSKA (reference sequence). The CDR3 covers 13 residues. DNA of the CDR3: TGCAGTGCCAAGACAGATAGCAATCAGCCCCAGCATTTT. Translated: CSAKTDSNQPQHF.

The V gene is TRBV6-5, the J gene TRBJ2-3; no definite D call. CDR3 length equals 16 residues. From germline, CDR1 is MNHEY and CDR2 SVGAGI. The V gene lost 6 bases and the J gene lost 0 bases, with 16 bases spanning the gap. CDR3 bases: TGTGCCAGCAGCCCGGAAGGTGGCCCTAGCACAGATACGCAGTATTTT. Protein sequence: CASSPEGGPSTDTQYF.

V gene TRBV20-1 combines with J gene TRBJ1-6; 7 nucleotides agree with TRBD1. Trimming took 5 bases from V and 5 from J; bases not matched to a gene: 3. This CDR3 region has 13 residues. Per germline, CDR1 DFQATT and CDR2 SNEGSKA (reference sequence). In nucleotides, the CDR3 is TGCAGTGCTTTGGGACAGAATAATTCACCCCTCCACTTT. This encodes CSALGQNNSPLHF.

This clonotype is termed medium-sized. V and J are TRBV6-1 and TRBJ2-3; D is possibly TRBD2 (6 bases). The CDR3 covers 14 residues. The germline V gene has CDR1 MNHNS and CDR2 SASEGT. Trimming took off 2 bases at V and 6 bases at J, with 12 bases between the two ends. The DNA for the CDR3 is TGTGCCAGCAGTGAAAGGGTACGGGGGGATACGCAGTATTTT. It translates to CASSERVRGDTQYF.

By frequency in the sample, this clonotype is medium-sized (0.01 to 0.1%). The chain combines TRBV10-3 with TRBJ1-4; TRBD1 matches at 9 bases. Trimming at V came to 6 bases and at J to 7 bases, leaving 6 bases not matched to a gene. The CDR3 runs to 14 residues. From germline, CDR1 is ENHRY and CDR2 SYGVKD. As DNA, the CDR3 is TGTGCCATCAGACCAACAGGGGGCCGTGAAAAACTGTTTTTT. This gives the protein CAIRPTGGREKLFF.

In this sample, this clonotype turned up many times. The chain uses TRBV6-5 and TRBJ1-1; D is possibly TRBD1 (6 bases). Germline assignment: CDR1 MNHEY and CDR2 SVGAGI. Trimming removed 4 bases from V and 11 bases from J, with 17 bases in between. The CDR3 has 13 residues. The CDR3 sequence: CASSFDRMEGAFF. The DNA of the CDR3 is TGTGCCAGCAGTTTTGACAGGATGGAGGGGGCTTTCTTT.

V usage is TRBV24-1 and J usage is TRBJ2-3; D may be TRBD1 (5 bases). CDR1 is KGHDR and CDR2 is SFDVKD in the germline V gene. CDR3 size: 14 residues. V was cut by 4 bases and J by 5 bases, with 12 bases left in between. DNA of the CDR3: TGTGCCACCAGTGACCCCTCCAGGGAAGATACGCAGTATTTT. Its protein product is CATSDPSREDTQYF.

Within the sample, this clonotype is medium-sized. The rearrangement uses TRBV18 and TRBJ2-5; unclear D gene. Deletions cut 2 bases from V and 2 bases from J, with 9 bases between. Per germline, CDR1 KGHSH and CDR2 LQKENI. There are 14 residues in the CDR3. CDR3 region: CASSPRTFQETQYF. In DNA form, the CDR3 reads TGTGCCAGCTCACCAAGAACATTTCAAGAGACCCAGTACTTC.

The chain couples TRBV2 to TRBJ1-2; the D gene is possibly TRBD1 (6 bases). Germline V gene lookup returns CDR1 SNHLY and CDR2 FYNNEI. V shed 1 base and J shed 0 bases, with 12 bases lying between them. This CDR3 spans 16 amino acids. The CDR3 DNA reads as TGTGCCAGCAGTGAAGACAGGGACCCAGCTAACTATGGCTACACCTTC. Translated, it gives CASSEDRDPANYGYTF.

This chain joins TRBV28 and TRBJ1-1, with D maybe TRBD1 (5 bases). The CDR3 runs 13 residues. V lost 10 bases to trimming and J lost 4 bases, with 16 bases between them. Germline CDR1 is MDHEN and CDR2 is SYDVKM. The CDR3 reads CATLHEGLTEAFF. The CDR3 DNA reads TGTGCCACTTTACATGAGGGGCTCACTGAAGCTTTCTTT.

In this sample, this clonotype turned up a few times. The rearrangement links TRBV28 to TRBJ1-2; D perhaps matches TRBD1 (5 bases). The CDR3 loop spans 15 amino acids. With 7 bases removed from V and 4 bases from J, the gap between germline ends came to 19 bases. The germline CDR1 and CDR2 sequences are MDHEN and SYDVKM. CDR3 DNA sequence: TGTGCCAGCACCATTGTAAGGCAGGGCGGCTATGGCTACACCTTC. As protein: CASTIVRQGGYGYTF.

The rearrangement uses TRBV3-1 and TRBJ2-7; the match to TRBD2 covers 9 bases. CDR1 and CDR2 (germline): LGHDT, YNNKEL (reference sequence). Losses at the gene ends were 2 bases for V and 4 bases for J; bases not matched to a gene: 6. This CDR3 spans 15 amino acids. This CDR3 reads CASSQFSGSAYEQYF. CDR3 nucleotide sequence: TGTGCCAGCAGCCAATTTAGCGGGAGTGCGTACGAGCAGTACTTC.

Regarding this clonotype: A clone one base away is much larger, so this may be a read error. The V gene is TRBV7-2, the J gene TRBJ2-7; 10 bases line up with TRBD1. The CDR3 has 14 amino acids. Germline V gene data show CDR1 as SGHTA and CDR2 as FQGNSA. CDR3: CASSYRTGGIERYF. CDR3 sequence (DNA): TGTGCCAGCAGCTATCGGACAGGGGGTATCGAGCGGTACTTC.

There are a few counts of this clonotype. The chain combines TRBV20-1 with TRBJ1-6; D remains ambiguous. V lost 4 bases to trimming and J lost 7 bases, with 14 bases between them. Germline V gene lookup returns CDR1 DFQATT and CDR2 SNEGSKA (reference sequence). CDR3 length: 14 residues. The CDR3 region has the DNA TGCAGTGCTATTCCGGGAAAACTCAATTCACCCCTCCACTTT. Translation gives CSAIPGKLNSPLHF.

This sequence joins TRBV6-5 and TRBJ1-2; 11 bases agree with TRBD1. Germline V CDR1 and CDR2: MNHEY, SVGAGI. J gave up 4 bases and V 0 bases, and 7 bases lay outside the gene matches. CDR3 length: 17 residues. In nucleotides, the CDR3 is TGTGCCAGCAGTTACTCTAGGACAGGGGGCCTCGGCTATGGCTACACCTTC. Translation gives CASSYSRTGGLGYGYTF.

The genes are TRBV18 and TRBJ2-1; tentatively, D is TRBD1 (7 bases). V lost 3 bases and J lost 10, with 19 bases in between. The CDR3 is 15 residues long. From germline, CDR1 is KGHSH and CDR2 LQKENI. Written as DNA, the CDR3 is TGTGCCAGCTCACCCCCCCAGGGGGGACAAGGGGAGCAGTTCTTC. It yields the protein CASSPPQGGQGEQFF.

This clonotype is medium-sized by share. The CDR3, as DNA: TGTGCCAGCATCCCGGACAGGGCGCGTTCCTACGAGCAGTACTTC. Protein: CASIPDRARSYEQYF. The V and J genes are TRBV6-5 and TRBJ2-7; TRBD1 matches at 8 bases. This CDR3 is built from 15 residues. V dropped 7 bases and J dropped 1; count of bases not matched to a gene: 9. Germline V gives CDR1 MNHEY, CDR2 SVGAGI.

This clonotype was seen a handful of times. The chain links TRBV6-5 to TRBJ2-1, with D possibly being TRBD2 (7 bases). Germline values: CDR1 MNHEY, CDR2 SVGAGI. The ends were cut back, 0 bases at V and 3 bases at J, with 15 bases in the middle. The CDR3 runs to 17 residues. For the CDR3, the DNA is TGTGCCAGCAGTTACTCGGGGCCGGGGGGCGTCTACAATGAGCAGTTCTTC. Protein sequence: CASSYSGPGGVYNEQFF.

This clonotype was counted many times. This chain uses TRBV6-1 with TRBJ2-7; D is perhaps TRBD1 (7 bases). Germline V gene lookup returns CDR1 MNHNS and CDR2 SASEGT. Between the trimmed V and J ends, which lost 1 base and 5 bases, there was a span of 18 bases. The length of the CDR3 is 16 residues. The CDR3 DNA reads TGTGCCAGCAGTGAAGGAATGGGCAGGGGGAGGAACGAGCAGTACTTC. Its protein product is CASSEGMGRGRNEQYF.